The 23 T cell receptor beta chains reported below all come from one sample, sequenced in a study of spatial heterogeneity in lung cancer. General observations from the study: Mutation tallies in tumors tracked expanded intratumoral alpha and beta TCR counts.

MiXCR, run by TCRdb on the 5' RACE reads, gives a single entry per CDR3 protein. This table holds around 19,000 distinct CDR3 sequences, under 7% found once. Indicated time point: sample taken at primary tumor resection. Their cognate antigens are unknown. The sequenced sample was lung tumor tissue, obtained at surgery. The receptor set was obtained from a female donor with early-stage non-small cell lung cancer.

In this sample, this clonotype turned up many times. The gene calls are TRBV7-2 and TRBJ1-5; no clear D gene. The CDR3 runs 15 residues. Germline CDR1 and CDR2: SGHTA and FQGNSA. V dropped 1 base and J dropped 9 bases, with 16 bases sitting between them. This CDR3 reads CASSLESASQSPQHF. Here the CDR3 DNA reads TGTGCCAGCAGCTTAGAATCGGCTTCCCAATCGCCCCAGCATTTT.

This clonotype was seen a handful of times. V and J are TRBV7-2 and TRBJ2-5, with 11 bases lining up with TRBD2. The germline V gene has CDR1 SGHTA and CDR2 FQGNSA. V dropped 5 bases and J dropped 9; count of bases not matched to a gene: 8. The CDR3 covers 14 residues. The CDR3 spells CASSLRTSGPPQYF. For the CDR3, the DNA is TGTGCCAGCAGCCTACGGACTAGCGGGCCCCCCCAGTACTTC. The variable domain in full, completed from reference TRBV7-2 and TRBJ2-5, reads GAGVSQSPSNKVTEKGKDVELRCDPISGHTALYWYRQSLGQGLEFLIYFQGNSAPDKSGLPSDRFSAERTGGSVSTLTIQRTQQEDSAVYLCASSLRTSGPPQYFGPGTRLLVL.

This clonotype was detected ten times or more. This chain joins TRBV6-2 or TRBV6-3 and TRBJ2-3, with 11 bases aligning to TRBD2. The junction had 6 bases not matched to a gene; V was cut back by 10 bases and J by 3 bases. Germline V gives CDR1 MNHEY, CDR2 SVGEGT. This CDR3 has 14 amino acids. CDR3 bases: TGTGCCACCTTGGGACTAGCGGTTACAGATACGCAGTATTTT. Its translation is CATLGLAVTDTQYF.

The CDR3 nucleotides are TGTGCCAGCAGTCTTTGGGGAACTGAAGCTTTCTTT. Translated, it gives CASSLWGTEAFF. The V gene is TRBV6-2 or TRBV6-3, the J gene TRBJ1-1; D is unresolved. The CDR3 runs to 12 residues. Germline V CDR1 and CDR2: MNHEY, SVGEGT. The V end lost 5 bases, the J end lost 5 bases, and 9 bases lay between the germline ends.

With respect to this clonotype: A much larger clone sits a single nucleotide away, making a read error possible. V gene TRBV5-1 combines with J gene TRBJ2-7; 16 nucleotides agree with TRBD2. CDR1 and CDR2 (germline): SGHRS, YFSETQ. The CDR3 length is 17 residues. V shed 7 bases and J 3 bases; nucleotides not matched to a gene: 10. CDR3 sequence: CASGQGLAGGPRYEQYF. For the CDR3, the DNA is TGCGCCAGCGGCCAGGGACTAGCGGGAGGGCCCCGCTACGAGCAGTACTTC. Full variable domain (remainder filled in from reference TRBV5-1 and TRBJ2-7): KAGVTQTPRYLIKTRGQQVTLSCSPISGHRSVSWYQQTPGQGLQFLFEYFSETQRNKGNFPGRFSGRQFSNSRSEMNVSTLELGDSALYLCASGQGLAGGPRYEQYFGPGTRLTVT.

This clonotype was counted ten times or more. J is TRBJ2-1 and V is TRBV12-3 or TRBV12-4; D is uncertain. Trimming removed 5 bases at V and 4 bases at J, with 9 bases between. The CDR3 is 13 amino acids. CDR3 in amino acids: CASSLTQYNEQFF. The CDR3 nucleotides are TGTGCCAGCAGTCTGACGCAGTACAATGAGCAGTTCTTC.

This clonotype was counted a few times. V is TRBV7-2 and J is TRBJ1-3, with D unresolved. The germline V gene has CDR1 SGHTA and CDR2 FQGNSA. CDR3 length equals 16 residues. V lost 3 bases to trimming and J lost 0 bases, with 12 bases between them. The CDR3 DNA is TGTGCCAGCAGCTTTGGACTCCTGAGCTCTGGAAACACCATATATTTT. This gives the protein CASSFGLLSSGNTIYF.

In its sample, this clonotype was seen many times. The chain carries TRBV20-1 and TRBJ2-5; the D is unclear. V was cut by 1 base and J by 1 base, with 10 bases left in between. Germline V lookup: CDR1 DFQATT, CDR2 SNEGSKA (reference sequence). This CDR3 region has 14 residues. CDR3 protein: CSARVASLQETQYF. The CDR3 nucleotides are TGCAGTGCTAGAGTTGCTTCCCTCCAAGAGACCCAGTACTTC.

This clonotype was observed a handful of times. The CDR3 is CASSHFPPSGSSYNEQFF. The CDR3, as DNA: TGTGCCAGCAGCCATTTTCCTCCTAGCGGAAGCTCCTACAATGAGCAGTTCTTC. The chain couples TRBV3-1 to TRBJ2-1; 7 nucleotides align to TRBD2. There are 18 residues in the CDR3. V dropped 3 bases and J dropped 0; count of bases not matched to a gene: 11. Looked up from germline, CDR1 is LGHDT and CDR2 is YNNKEL (reference sequence).

In this sample, this clonotype turned up a few times. The genes are TRBV29-1 and TRBJ2-5; possibly TRBD2 for D (5 bases). Trimming stripped 3 bases from V and 5 bases from J, with 13 bases between. The CDR3 extends over 13 amino acids. Germline CDR1 is SQVTM and CDR2 is ANQGSEA. The CDR3 nucleotides read TGCAGCGTTGACGACGGCGGGCGGGAGACCCAGTACTTC. Protein sequence: CSVDDGGRETQYF. Full variable domain (missing parts from reference TRBV29-1 and TRBJ2-5): SAVISQKPSRDICQRGTSLTIQCQVDSQVTMMFWYRQQPGQSLTLIATANQGSEATYESGFVIDKFPISRPNLTFSTLTVSNMSPEDSSIYLCSVDDGGRETQYFGPGTRLLVL.

V gene TRBV6-6 combines with J gene TRBJ2-1; D possibly uses TRBD1 or TRBD2 (5 bases each). The CDR3 totals 16 residues. Trimming removed 4 bases at V and 4 bases at J, with 17 bases between. Germline V CDR1 and CDR2: MNHNY, SVGAGI (reference sequence). The CDR3, as DNA: TGTGCCAGCAGTTTAGCTACCGGGACGTTGTACAATGAGCAGTTCTTC. Its translation: CASSLATGTLYNEQFF.

This clonotype is deemed medium-sized. This chain uses TRBV29-1 with TRBJ2-1; 8 bases match TRBD1. J gave up 6 bases and V 8 bases, and 6 bases lay outside the gene matches. CDR1 is SQVTM, CDR2 ANQGSEA, per germline. The CDR3 loop spans 12 amino acids. CDR3 sequence reads: CSWRGQGNEQFF. DNA of the CDR3: TGCAGCTGGCGCGGACAGGGCAATGAGCAGTTCTTC.

In its sample, this clonotype ranks as medium-sized. The chain is built from TRBV7-2 and TRBJ2-2; D might be TRBD1 (6 bases). V gave up 3 bases and J gave up 2 bases, with 7 bases separating them. The CDR3 contains 14 residues. Germline CDR1 reads SGHTA; CDR2 reads FQGNSA. Here the CDR3 reads CASSLGQNTGELFF. The CDR3 DNA reads as TGTGCCAGCAGCTTGGGACAAAACACCGGGGAGCTGTTTTTT.

There are many counts of this clonotype. The V and J genes are TRBV2 and TRBJ2-1, with D perhaps assigned TRBD1 or TRBD2 (6 bases each). The CDR3 has 14 residues. Trimming shortened V by 3 bases and J by 5 bases, and 11 bases separated the two germline ends. Germline CDR1 and CDR2: SNHLY and FYNNEI. As DNA, the CDR3 is TGTGCCAGCAGTGACGGGGGCGCTGACAATGAGCAGTTCTTC. This sequence encodes CASSDGGADNEQFF.

This clonotype appeared a few times. The V gene is TRBV21-1, the J gene TRBJ1-1. TRBV21-1 is flagged as a pseudogene. This CDR3 is built from 12 residues. CDR3 sequence reads: CASSSRYTEAFF. In DNA form, the CDR3 reads TGTGCCAGCAGCTCTCGTTACACTGAAGCTTTCTTT.

Many counts were recorded for this clonotype. The chain carries TRBV9 and TRBJ2-1; D not resolved. Trimming removed 0 bases at V and 8 bases at J, with 6 bases between. This CDR3 contains 12 residues. Germline V lookup: CDR1 SGDLS, CDR2 YYNGEE. The CDR3 nucleotides read TGTGCCAGCAGCGTAGAACTCGATGAGCAGTTCTTC. This translates into CASSVELDEQFF. Using reference TRBV9 and TRBJ2-1 for the parts outside the CDR3, the full variable domain is DSGVTQTPKHLITATGQRVTLRCSPRSGDLSVYWYQQSLDQGLQFLIQYYNGEERAKGNILERFSAQQFPDLHSELNLSSLELGDSALYFCASSVELDEQFFGPGTRLTVL.

This clonotype was detected ten times or more. This chain links TRBV20-1 with TRBJ2-7; 9 nucleotides align to TRBD1. Looked up from germline, CDR1 is DFQATT and CDR2 is SNEGSKA (reference sequence). There are 15 residues in the CDR3. The V segment lost 4 bases and the J segment 2 bases; nucleotides outside the gene matches: 9. CDR3 residues: CSANRDRVTAYEQYF. DNA for the CDR3: TGCAGTGCTAACCGGGACAGGGTTACGGCCTACGAGCAGTACTTC.

This clonotype showed up many times. This chain connects TRBV7-3 to TRBJ1-3, with D unclear. From germline, CDR1 is SGHTA and CDR2 FQGTGA. The CDR3 length is 12 residues. V shed 0 bases and J shed 4 bases, with 1 base lying between them. In DNA, the CDR3 is TGTGCCAGCAGCTTAACAGGAAACACCATATATTTT. This sequence encodes CASSLTGNTIYF.

J is TRBJ2-5 and V is TRBV11-2; a weak D match, TRBD2 (5 bases). Germline loops: CDR1 SGHAT, CDR2 FQNNGV. The V end was cut by 2 bases, the J end by 2 bases, with 12 bases between. The CDR3 runs 15 residues. CDR3 sequence: CASSLRGNKQETQYF. The DNA for the CDR3 is TGTGCCAGCAGCTTACGGGGAAACAAGCAAGAGACCCAGTACTTC. Drawing the rest from reference TRBV11-2 and TRBJ2-5, the complete variable domain is EAGVAQSPRYKIIEKRQSVAFWCNPISGHATLYWYQQILGQGPKLLIQFQNNGVVDDSQLPKDRFSAERLKGVDSTLKIQPAKLEDSAVYLCASSLRGNKQETQYFGPGTRLLVL.

The chain combines TRBV6-1 with TRBJ2-5, with a tentative D call TRBD1 (6 bases). V was trimmed by 2 bases and J by 1 base, leaving 11 bases between them. Per the germline V gene, CDR1 is MNHNS and CDR2 is SASEGT. CDR3 length: 15 amino acids. The CDR3 nucleotides are TGTGCCAGCAGTGAATACGCAGGGGCCCAAGAGACCCAGTACTTC. Protein: CASSEYAGAQETQYF.

This clonotype was seen only once. This rearrangement joins TRBV20-1 to TRBJ2-7, with 9 bases identical to TRBD2. CDR1 is DFQATT and CDR2 is SNEGSKA in the germline V gene (reference sequence). J lost 6 bases, V lost 3 bases, and 6 bases had no gene match. The CDR3 sequence is 13 residues long. The chain's CDR3 is CSARRLAGIEQYF. DNA for the CDR3: TGCAGTGCTAGGCGTCTAGCGGGGATCGAGCAGTACTTC.

This clonotype has a count of ten or more. The chain combines TRBV6-5 with TRBJ2-5, with a possible D match to TRBD1 (6 bases). V was cut by 3 bases and J by 1 base, with 9 bases left in between. Germline assignment: CDR1 MNHEY and CDR2 SVGAGI. This CDR3 is built from 14 residues. The CDR3 bases are TGTGCCAGCAGTTATACAGGGTTCCAAGAGACCCAGTACTTC. It translates to CASSYTGFQETQYF.

This clonotype was counted many times. V is TRBV28 and J is TRBJ2-4, with a possible D match to TRBD2 (5 bases). V was pared by 5 bases and J by 4 bases, with 15 bases between. The CDR3 covers 15 residues. Germline V CDR1 and CDR2: MDHEN, SYDVKM. This CDR3 reads CASSPLAREKNIQYF. CDR3 coding DNA: TGTGCCAGCAGTCCCCTTGCTAGGGAGAAAAACATTCAGTACTTC.